Listed below are T cell receptor beta chains from one sample, sequenced in a study of blood T cell repertoires in COVID-19. Profiled with immunoSEQ multiplex PCR; TCRdb holds only in-frame clones, not every one. The sample records some 250,000 clones, roughly 79% being singletons. Input material: peripheral blood. These receptor sequences come from a woman older than 75 with COVID-19, enrolled during active disease. Each CDR3 is given with its conserved first and last residue.

J gene: TRBJ2-6; V gene: TRBV11-2; CDR3 protein: CASSLGPTPGSSGANVLTF
J gene: TRBJ2-1; V gene: TRBV5-1; CDR3 protein: CASRTTGQHNEQFF
J gene: TRBJ2-7; V gene: TRBV30; CDR3 protein: CAWSVPSSFSYEQYF
J gene: TRBJ1-1; V gene: TRBV13; CDR3 protein: CASIFLTGVVNTEAFF
J gene: TRBJ1-5; V gene: TRBV7-2; CDR3 protein: CASSIDRPQPQHF
J gene: TRBJ1-2; V gene: TRBV4-2; CDR3 protein: CASSQDPLSTGGYTF
J gene: TRBJ2-1; V gene: TRBV6-5; CDR3 protein: CASRGTFGTYNEQFF
J gene: TRBJ2-2; V gene: TRBV2; CDR3 protein: CANKAGENTGELFF
J gene: TRBJ2-5; V gene: TRBV19; CDR3 protein: CASSSRGTQETQYF
J gene: TRBJ2-5; V gene: TRBV4-1; CDR3 protein: CASSQAPTGQETQYF
J gene: TRBJ2-5; V gene: TRBV15; CDR3 protein: CATSRDVGGPETQYF
J gene: TRBJ1-5; V gene: TRBV28; CDR3 protein: CASGEAQGFQPQHF
J gene: TRBJ2-7; V gene: TRBV28; CDR3 protein: CASSLGRDYEQYF
J gene: TRBJ2-5; V gene: TRBV7-2; CDR3 protein: CASSSWTSGGTQYF